This TCR beta chain came from a study of blood T cell repertoires in COVID-19. Overall study context: Sources were T cells, B-cell-depleted T cells, or PBMCs; the material itself was cDNA or gDNA.

Only in-frame clones appear in the TCRdb table, and some are missing; sequencing was by immunoSEQ multiplex PCR. The sample gives under 300,000 clones, about 90% of which show up once; 3% to 4% is in the top ten. The age range of participants was about 18 to 95 years, with residence in more than 20 US areas. In assigning cohorts, the study relied on participant-reported clinical history. CDR3 length equals 15 residues. Per the germline V gene, CDR1 is LGHNT and CDR2 is FRNRAP. Trimming took 4 bases from V and 5 from J; bases not matched to a gene: 2. The TCR was taken from a woman aged 40 to 50 with acute COVID-19. The chain carries TRBV12-5 and TRBJ1-6; TRBD1 matches 10 bases. Material: PBMCs or T cells enriched from blood (not recorded which). The CDR3 nucleotides are TGTGCTAGTGGTTCCGGACAGGGGGATAATTCACCCCTCCACTTT. Protein: CASGSGQGDNSPLHF.